Following are 2 T cell receptor beta chains from one sample sequenced in a study of cytotoxic CD8 clonotypes in ibrutinib-treated CLL. Method: immunoSEQ multiplex PCR; TCRdb's copy keeps in-frame clones and lacks some. The repertoire has roughly 53,000 clones, 54% of them found once; the top ten carry roughly a quarter. The sample consisted of PBMCs, taken at disease progression, from a patient treated with ibrutinib. Receptors originate from a human donor with chronic lymphocytic leukemia.

The J gene is TRBJ1-5, the V gene TRBV19, with D uncertain. This CDR3 is built from 15 residues. Trimming stripped 7 bases from V and 4 bases from J, with 17 bases between. CDR1 is LNHDA and CDR2 is SQIVND in the germline V gene (reference sequence). For the CDR3, the DNA is TGTGCCAGTACCCCGACTAAAGGAGGAAATCAGCCCCAGCATTTT. This codes for CASTPTKGGNQPQHF.

This chain links TRBV29-1 with TRBJ2-7, with TRBD1 matching 7 bases. CDR1 and CDR2 from the germline V gene are SQVTM and ANQGSEA. The V gene end was trimmed by 6 bases and the J gene end by 2 bases; junction bases not matched to a gene: 10. The CDR3 loop spans 14 amino acids. CDR3 residues: CSVGAGTAAYEQYF. DNA of the CDR3: TGCAGCGTGGGGGCCGGGACAGCGGCCTACGAGCAGTACTTC.